This entry lists 16 T cell receptor beta chains sequenced from one sample in a study of T cell changes during pregnancy in multiple sclerosis. Profiling relied on immunoSEQ multiplex PCR, and the TCRdb table lists in-frame clones only, not all of them. The profile shows approximately 54,000 clones, about 90% of them singletons. Here the sequenced sample was peripheral blood, taken after pregnancy. Receptors originate from a female donor in good health, enrolled as a control in a pregnancy study.

The chain's CDR3 is CASSLLEFSTQWAKNIQYF. The CDR3 bases are TGTGCCAGCAGCTTATTGGAGTTCTCGACCCAATGGGCCAAAAACATTCAGTACTTC. The chain is built from TRBV11-2 and TRBJ2-4; D is undetermined. The V end was cut by 2 bases, the J end by 1 base, with 21 bases between. This CDR3 region has 19 residues. The germline V gene encodes CDR1 SGHAT and CDR2 FQNNGV.

The chain carries TRBV19 and TRBJ2-7; D is unclear. Germline values: CDR1 LNHDA, CDR2 SQIVND (reference sequence). This CDR3 spans 15 amino acids. V lost 0 bases and J 0 bases, leaving 9 bases between the germline ends. The CDR3 sequence: CASSIDRTSSYEQYF. As DNA, the CDR3 is TGTGCCAGTAGTATAGATCGCACGAGCTCCTACGAGCAGTACTTC.

The chain employs TRBV9 and TRBJ2-1; TRBD2 matches at 7 bases. Germline CDR1 is SGDLS and CDR2 is YYNGEE. The V gene end was trimmed by 4 bases and the J gene end by 4 bases; junction bases not matched to a gene: 14. The CDR3 length is 17 residues. CDR3 sequence: CASSSATTSDFYNEQFF. The CDR3 region has the DNA TGTGCCAGCAGCTCCGCCACCACTAGCGACTTTTACAATGAGCAGTTCTTC. Full variable domain (remainder filled in from reference TRBV9 and TRBJ2-1): DSGVTQTPKHLITATGQRVTLRCSPRSGDLSVYWYQQSLDQGLQFLIQYYNGEERAKGNILERFSAQQFPDLHSELNLSSLELGDSALYFCASSSATTSDFYNEQFFGPGTRLTVL.

The chain joins TRBV6-5 to TRBJ2-7; 11 bases map to TRBD1. The germline gives CDR1 MNHEY, CDR2 SVGAGI. The J segment lost 5 bases and the V segment lost 5 bases, leaving 5 bases of the junction unmatched. There are 14 residues in the CDR3. The CDR3 sequence is CASSARGQGDEQYF. The CDR3, as DNA: TGTGCCAGCAGTGCCCGGGGACAGGGGGACGAGCAGTACTTC.

The CDR3 DNA sequence: TGTGCCACCAGCAGAACCACAGGGGCGGAGTACGAGCAGTACTTC. Protein sequence: CATSRTTGAEYEQYF. The chain couples TRBV15 to TRBJ2-7, with 7 positions matching TRBD1. The CDR3 extends over 15 amino acids. Unmatched junction bases numbered 8, after V lost 2 bases and J lost 4 bases. CDR1 and CDR2 (germline): LNHNV, YYDKDF (reference sequence).

The rearrangement uses TRBV5-4 and TRBJ1-1; no firm D call. Per the germline V gene, CDR1 is SGHNT and CDR2 is YYREEE (reference sequence). V shed 2 bases and J shed 1 base, with 12 bases lying between them. The CDR3 is made up of 15 amino acids. The CDR3 nucleotides read TGTGCCAGCAGCTTAGGCTGGGGAGAGAACACTGAAGCTTTCTTT. The encoded protein is CASSLGWGENTEAFF.

The genes are TRBV7-2 and TRBJ2-3, with 9 bases that match TRBD2. Germline assignment: CDR1 SGHTA and CDR2 FQGNSA. This CDR3 comprises 19 residues. With 4 bases clipped from V and 1 base from J, the junction kept 15 bases outside the gene matches. The CDR3 loop reads CASSSWTGTSPGRTDTQYF. In DNA form, the CDR3 reads TGTGCCAGCAGCTCTTGGACCGGGACTAGCCCTGGACGCACAGATACGCAGTATTTT.

The chain employs TRBV7-2 and TRBJ2-1, with D maybe TRBD1 (6 bases). The V gene's germline CDR1 is SGHTA and CDR2 FQGNSA. V was shortened by 5 bases and J by 5 bases, with 13 bases between the two germline ends. The CDR3 runs to 14 residues. The CDR3 region has the DNA TGTGCCAGCAGCCCATGGACAGCTAACAATGAGCAGTTCTTC. As protein: CASSPWTANNEQFF. The full variable domain, rest sourced from reference TRBV7-2 and TRBJ2-1, is GAGVSQSPSNKVTEKGKDVELRCDPISGHTALYWYRQSLGQGLEFLIYFQGNSAPDKSGLPSDRFSAERTGGSVSTLTIQRTQQEDSAVYLCASSPWTANNEQFFGPGTRLTVL.

J is TRBJ1-1 and V is TRBV6-5; no clear D. Per the germline V gene, CDR1 is MNHEY and CDR2 is SVGAGI. The CDR3 length is 12 residues. Trimming left V 7 bases short and J 1 base short, with 7 bases between. CDR3 region: CASNRGNTEAFF. CDR3 nucleotide sequence: TGTGCCAGCAATCGGGGGAACACTGAAGCTTTCTTT.

The gene calls are TRBV29-1 and TRBJ1-2; possible D gene TRBD1, 6 bases. The V gene lost 7 bases and the J gene lost 0 bases, with 18 bases spanning the gap. Germline-derived CDR1 and CDR2 are SQVTM and ANQGSEA. The CDR3 loop spans 15 amino acids. Written as DNA, the CDR3 is TGCAGCGCATCATTCCAGGGGAATGCTAACTATGGCTACACCTTC. Translated: CSASFQGNANYGYTF.

This chain uses TRBV5-8 with TRBJ1-2; D is perhaps TRBD1 (6 bases). The CDR3 covers 14 residues. Germline V CDR1 and CDR2: SGHTS, YDEGEE. Deletions cut 1 base from V and 5 bases from J, with 12 bases between. The DNA of the CDR3 is TGTGCCAGCAGCTTGCCGCCGCAGGGGTATGGCTACACCTTC. Its translation is CASSLPPQGYGYTF.

This clone was picked up a small number of times. V is TRBV18 and J is TRBJ1-2, with D unclear. This CDR3 comprises 15 residues. V lost 3 bases and J 6 bases, leaving 17 bases between the germline ends. Looked up from germline, CDR1 is KGHSH and CDR2 is LQKENI. Here the CDR3 DNA reads TGTGCCAGCTCACCGACCGGGAGAATAAAGAATGGCTACACCTTC. Translation: CASSPTGRIKNGYTF.

The chain is built from TRBV27 and TRBJ2-3; 14 positions agree with TRBD2. The CDR3 loop spans 16 amino acids. V was pared by 5 bases and J by 9 bases, with 10 bases of the junction left unmatched. Germline V CDR1 and CDR2: MNHEY, SMNVEV (reference sequence). CDR3 sequence (DNA): TGTGCCAGCAGTCTCCCGGGACTAGCGGGAGAGAAGACGCAGTATTTT. It encodes CASSLPGLAGEKTQYF.

This clone was detected once. Sequence at one end of the junction differs from germline and may be a read error. The V gene is TRBV7-7, the J gene TRBJ2-5; TRBD1 matches at 9 bases. Germline CDR1 reads SSHAT; CDR2 reads FNYEAQ (reference sequence). CDR3 size: 17 residues. The CDR3 region has the DNA TGTGCTAGCAGCTTATACGGAGGACAGGGGACCATGGAGACCCAGTACTTC. Its translation: CASSLYGGQGTMETQYF.

V and J are TRBV11-2 and TRBJ1-2; 10 bases agree with TRBD1. The V and J ends lost 8 bases and 7 bases, in that order; junction bases with no gene match: 10. Germline CDR1 SGHAT, CDR2 FQNNGV. The CDR3 consists of 14 residues. CDR3 coding DNA: TGTGCCAGCGGCCGGGACAGGGGTCTATCTGGCTACACCTTC. Its translation: CASGRDRGLSGYTF.

The chain combines TRBV28 with TRBJ1-4, with 8 nucleotides matching TRBD1. V lost 5 bases, J lost 6 bases, and 5 bases stayed unmatched. The CDR3 consists of 14 residues. Germline assignment: CDR1 MDHEN and CDR2 SYDVKM. The CDR3 loop reads CASSRGTGYEKLFF. CDR3 nucleotide sequence: TGTGCCAGCAGTCGAGGGACAGGTTATGAAAAACTGTTTTTT.